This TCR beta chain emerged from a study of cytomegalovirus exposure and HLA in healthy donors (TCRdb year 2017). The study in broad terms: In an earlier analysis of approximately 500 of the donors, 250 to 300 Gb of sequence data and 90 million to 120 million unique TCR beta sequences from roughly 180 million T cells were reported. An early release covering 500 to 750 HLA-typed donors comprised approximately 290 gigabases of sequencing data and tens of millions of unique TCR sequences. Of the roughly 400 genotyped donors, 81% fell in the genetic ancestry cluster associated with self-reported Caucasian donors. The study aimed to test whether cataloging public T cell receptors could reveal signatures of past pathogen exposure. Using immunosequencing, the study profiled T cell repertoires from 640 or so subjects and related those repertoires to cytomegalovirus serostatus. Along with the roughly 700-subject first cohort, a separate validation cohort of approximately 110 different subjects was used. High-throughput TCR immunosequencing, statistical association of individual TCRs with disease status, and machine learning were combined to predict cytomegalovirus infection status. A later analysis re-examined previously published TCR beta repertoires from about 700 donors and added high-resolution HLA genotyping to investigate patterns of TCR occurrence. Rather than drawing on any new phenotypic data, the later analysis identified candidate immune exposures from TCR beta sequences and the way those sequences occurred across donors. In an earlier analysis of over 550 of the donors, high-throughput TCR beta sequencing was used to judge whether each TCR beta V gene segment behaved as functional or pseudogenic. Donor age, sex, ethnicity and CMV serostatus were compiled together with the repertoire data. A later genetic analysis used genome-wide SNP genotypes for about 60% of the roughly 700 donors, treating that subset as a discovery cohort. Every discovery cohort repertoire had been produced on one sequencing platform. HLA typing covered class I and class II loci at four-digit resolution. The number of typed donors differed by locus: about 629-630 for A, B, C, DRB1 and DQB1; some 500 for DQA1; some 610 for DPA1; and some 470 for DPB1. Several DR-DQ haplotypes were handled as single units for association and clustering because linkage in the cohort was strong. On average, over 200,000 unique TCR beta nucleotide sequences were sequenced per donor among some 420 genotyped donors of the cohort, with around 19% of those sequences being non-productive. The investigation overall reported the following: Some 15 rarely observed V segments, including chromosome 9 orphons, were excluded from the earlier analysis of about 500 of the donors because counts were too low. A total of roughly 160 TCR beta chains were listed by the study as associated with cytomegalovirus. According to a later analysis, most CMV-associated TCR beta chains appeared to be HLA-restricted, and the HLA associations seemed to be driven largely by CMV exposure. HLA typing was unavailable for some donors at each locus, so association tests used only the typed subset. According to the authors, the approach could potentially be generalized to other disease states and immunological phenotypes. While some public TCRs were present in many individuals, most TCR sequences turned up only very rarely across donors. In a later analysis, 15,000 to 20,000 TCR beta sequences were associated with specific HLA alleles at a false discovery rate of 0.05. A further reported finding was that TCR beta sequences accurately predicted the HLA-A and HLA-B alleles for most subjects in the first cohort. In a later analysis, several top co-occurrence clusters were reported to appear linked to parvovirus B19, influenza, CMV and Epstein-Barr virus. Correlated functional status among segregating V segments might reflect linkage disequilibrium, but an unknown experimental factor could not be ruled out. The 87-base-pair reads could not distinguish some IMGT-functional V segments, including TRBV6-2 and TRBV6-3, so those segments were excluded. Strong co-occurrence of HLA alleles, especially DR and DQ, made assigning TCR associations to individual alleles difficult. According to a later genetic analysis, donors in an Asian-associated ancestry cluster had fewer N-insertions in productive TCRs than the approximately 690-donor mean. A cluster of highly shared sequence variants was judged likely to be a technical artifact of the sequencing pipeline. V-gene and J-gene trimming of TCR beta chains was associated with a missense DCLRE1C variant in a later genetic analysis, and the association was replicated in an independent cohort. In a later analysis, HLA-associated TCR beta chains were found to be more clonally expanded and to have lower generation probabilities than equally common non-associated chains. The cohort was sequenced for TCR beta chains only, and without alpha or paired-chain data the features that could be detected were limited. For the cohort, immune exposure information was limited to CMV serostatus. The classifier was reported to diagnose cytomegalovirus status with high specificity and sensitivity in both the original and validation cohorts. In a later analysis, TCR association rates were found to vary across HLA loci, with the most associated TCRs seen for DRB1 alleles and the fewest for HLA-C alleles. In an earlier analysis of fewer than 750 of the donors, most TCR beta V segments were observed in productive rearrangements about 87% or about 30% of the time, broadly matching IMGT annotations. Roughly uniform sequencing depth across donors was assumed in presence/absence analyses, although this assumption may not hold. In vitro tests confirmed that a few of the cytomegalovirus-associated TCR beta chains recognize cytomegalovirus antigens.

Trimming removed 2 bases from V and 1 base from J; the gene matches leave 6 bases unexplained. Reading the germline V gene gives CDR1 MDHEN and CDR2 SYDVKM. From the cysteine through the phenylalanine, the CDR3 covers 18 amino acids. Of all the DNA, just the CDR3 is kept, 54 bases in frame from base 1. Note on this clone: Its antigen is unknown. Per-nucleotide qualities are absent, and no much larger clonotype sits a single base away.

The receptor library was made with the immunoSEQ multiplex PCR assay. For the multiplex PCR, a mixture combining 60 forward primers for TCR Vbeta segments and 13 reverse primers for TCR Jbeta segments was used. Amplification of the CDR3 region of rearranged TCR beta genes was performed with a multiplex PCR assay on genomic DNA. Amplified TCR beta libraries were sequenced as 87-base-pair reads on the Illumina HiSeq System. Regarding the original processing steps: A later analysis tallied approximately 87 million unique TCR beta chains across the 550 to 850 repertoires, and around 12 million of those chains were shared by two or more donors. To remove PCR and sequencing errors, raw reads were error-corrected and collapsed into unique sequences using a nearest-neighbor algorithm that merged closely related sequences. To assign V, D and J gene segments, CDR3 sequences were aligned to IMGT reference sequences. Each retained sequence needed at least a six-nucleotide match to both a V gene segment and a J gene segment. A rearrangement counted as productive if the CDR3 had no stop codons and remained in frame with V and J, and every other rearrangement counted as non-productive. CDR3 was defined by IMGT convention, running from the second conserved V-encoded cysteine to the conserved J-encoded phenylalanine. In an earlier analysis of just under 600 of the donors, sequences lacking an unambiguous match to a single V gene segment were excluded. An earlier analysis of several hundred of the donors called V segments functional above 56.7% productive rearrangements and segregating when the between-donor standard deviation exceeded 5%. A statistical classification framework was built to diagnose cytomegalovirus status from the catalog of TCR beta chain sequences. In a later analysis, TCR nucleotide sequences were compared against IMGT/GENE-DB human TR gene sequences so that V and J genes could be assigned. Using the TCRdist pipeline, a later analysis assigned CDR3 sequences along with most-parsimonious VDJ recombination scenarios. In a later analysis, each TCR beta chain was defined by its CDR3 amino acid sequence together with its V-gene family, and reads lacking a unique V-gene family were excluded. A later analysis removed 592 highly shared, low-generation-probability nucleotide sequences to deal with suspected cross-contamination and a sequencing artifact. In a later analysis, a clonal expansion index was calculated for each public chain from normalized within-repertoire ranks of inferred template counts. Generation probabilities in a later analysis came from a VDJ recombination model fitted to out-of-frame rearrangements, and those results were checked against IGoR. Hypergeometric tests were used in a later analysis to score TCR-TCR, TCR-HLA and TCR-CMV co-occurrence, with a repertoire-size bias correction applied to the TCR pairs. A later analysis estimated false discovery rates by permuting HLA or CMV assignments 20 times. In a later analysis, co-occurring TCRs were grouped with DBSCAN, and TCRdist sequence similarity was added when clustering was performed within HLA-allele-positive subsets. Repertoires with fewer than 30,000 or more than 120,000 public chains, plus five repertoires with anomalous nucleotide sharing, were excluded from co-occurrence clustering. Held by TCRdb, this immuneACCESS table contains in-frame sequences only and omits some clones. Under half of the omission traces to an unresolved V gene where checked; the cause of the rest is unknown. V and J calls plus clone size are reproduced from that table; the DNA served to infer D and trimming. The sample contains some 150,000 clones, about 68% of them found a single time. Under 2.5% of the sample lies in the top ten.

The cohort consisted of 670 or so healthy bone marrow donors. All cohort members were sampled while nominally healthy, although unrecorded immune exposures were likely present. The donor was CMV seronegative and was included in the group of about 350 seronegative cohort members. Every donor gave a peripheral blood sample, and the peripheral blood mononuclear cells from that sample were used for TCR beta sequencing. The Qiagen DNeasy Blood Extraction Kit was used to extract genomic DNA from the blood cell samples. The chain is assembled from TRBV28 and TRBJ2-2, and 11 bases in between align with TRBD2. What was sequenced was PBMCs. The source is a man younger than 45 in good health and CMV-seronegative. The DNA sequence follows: TGTGCCAGCAGTTTAGAGTCCACTAGCGGGGGGAACACCGGGGAGCTGTTTTTT. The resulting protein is CASSLESTSGGNTGELFF.